This T cell receptor (beta chain) was captured by sequencing in a study of graft-versus-host responses after intestinal transplantation. Study details: Those transplanted obtained multivisceral, liver-intestinal, or isolated intestinal grafts. Induction using anti-thymocyte globulin, followed by tacrolimus and steroids for 2 to 4 years, was given to all recipients.

Study conclusions and caveats: GvH clones occurred in recipient marrow; some first appeared in ileum or blood.

The V end was cut by 0 bases, the J end by 3 bases, with 8 bases between. Germline CDR1 and CDR2: KGHSH and LQKENI. The CDR3 length is 15 residues. Using immunoSEQ multiplex PCR, the repertoire was profiled, and TCRdb retains in-frame clones only, with some absent. Of roughly 99,000 clones in the sample, 85% to 95% were seen once. Remarks on this clone: Antigen specificity is unknown.

The chain combines TRBV18 with TRBJ2-2; no reliable D call. Material: unstimulated CD8+ T cells sorted from spleen or lymph node cells, obtained before transplant. This TCR was recovered from a human donor who was the organ donor for an intestinal transplant. In DNA, the CDR3 is TGTGCCAGCTCACCACCGTTACAGCACACCGGGGAGCTGTTTTTT. Protein product: CASSPPLQHTGELFF.